The table lists the clone carrying this TCR beta chain with a count of one. The same CDR3 is also encoded by other DNA sequences in this sample. This sample was included in a study of blood T cell repertoires in COVID-19. This CDR3 comprises 14 residues. CDR1 is SGHRS and CDR2 is YFSETQ in the germline V gene. The V gene lost 2 bases and the J gene lost 1 base, with 9 bases spanning the gap. The protocol was immunoSEQ multiplex PCR, while the TCRdb copy is restricted to in-frame clones and leaves out a portion. The table includes about 200,000 clones, 89% detected once. Sequenced: peripheral blood. The source is a middle-aged man with acute or convalescent COVID-19. This chain uses TRBV5-1 with TRBJ1-1; D remains unclear. This CDR3 is CASSFDGENTEAFF. In nucleotides, the CDR3 is TGCGCCAGCAGCTTCGACGGGGAGAACACTGAAGCTTTCTTT.